Below are 24 T cell receptor beta chains sequenced from a single sample in a study of cytomegalovirus exposure and HLA in healthy donors (dated by TCRdb to 2015 to 2018). The library was generated by the immunoSEQ multiplex PCR assay. A mixture of 60 forward primers for TCR Vbeta segments and 13 reverse primers for TCR Jbeta segments was used in the multiplex PCR. Entries here come from immuneACCESS through TCRdb and include only in-frame sequences with V and J called. Some clones fail to appear in such tables; in the studies checked, an unresolved V gene covers under half of the shortfall, and the cause of the remainder is unknown. Counted in this sample were roughly 150,000 clones; nearly 70% of them appeared once. The top ten constitute around 9.3% of the sample. Material for sequencing was PBMCs. All receptors come from a man younger than 45 in good health and CMV-seropositive.

J is TRBJ2-7 and V is TRBV7-2; 7 nucleotides agree with TRBD2. The CDR3 totals 15 residues. Germline loops: CDR1 SGHTA, CDR2 FQGNSA. Losses at the gene ends were 0 bases for V and 6 bases for J; bases not matched to a gene: 8. The CDR3: CASSLAPTRESEQYF. In nucleotides, the CDR3 is TGTGCCAGCAGCTTAGCGCCGACGCGGGAGAGCGAGCAGTACTTC.

This clone has just a few counts. The chain links TRBV30 to TRBJ2-2, with a weak D call TRBD2 (5 bases). This CDR3 has 15 amino acids. The ends were cut back, 0 bases at V and 7 bases at J, with 15 bases in the middle. CDR1 is GTSNPN and CDR2 is SVGIG in the germline V gene (reference sequence). The CDR3 sequence: CAWSVTTSMVGELFF. DNA of the CDR3: TGTGCCTGGAGTGTAACAACTAGTATGGTCGGGGAGCTGTTTTTT.

The V and J genes are TRBV4-1 and TRBJ2-1, with 7 bases matching TRBD2. V shed 0 bases and J 5 bases; nucleotides not matched to a gene: 4. The CDR3 consists of 15 residues. Germline V gene data show CDR1 as MGHRA and CDR2 as YSYEKL. CDR3 in amino acids: CASSQDRTRHNEQFF. CDR3 coding DNA: TGCGCCAGCAGCCAAGACAGGACTAGGCACAATGAGCAGTTCTTC.

V gene TRBV28 combines with J gene TRBJ2-7; 10 nucleotides line up with TRBD1. The CDR3 is made up of 14 amino acids. Germline CDR1 is MDHEN and CDR2 is SYDVKM. V shed 5 bases and J 2 bases; nucleotides not matched to a gene: 3. The CDR3: CASSTGTGAYEQYF. CDR3 coding DNA: TGTGCCAGCAGTACTGGGACAGGGGCCTACGAGCAGTACTTC. Full variable domain (remainder filled in from reference TRBV28 and TRBJ2-7): DVKVTQSSRYLVKRTGEKVFLECVQDMDHENMFWYRQDPGLGLRLIYFSYDVKMKEKGDIPEGYSVSREKKERFSLILESASTNQTSMYLCASSTGTGAYEQYFGPGTRLTVT.

This chain uses TRBV18 with TRBJ2-2; TRBD2 agrees at 9 bases. The CDR3 sequence is 19 residues long. The germline gives CDR1 KGHSH, CDR2 LQKENI. V shed 5 bases, J shed 4 bases, and the junction held 17 bases outside the gene matches. The CDR3 nucleotides are TGTGCCAGCTCATCCCAATTGACTAGCGGAGCCGTGGGCACCGGGGAGCTGTTTTTT. Its protein product is CASSSQLTSGAVGTGELFF.

This sequence joins TRBV7-8 and TRBJ2-5, with 10 positions matching TRBD2. Germline assignment: CDR1 SGHVS and CDR2 FQNEAQ. The V segment lost 2 bases and the J segment 5 bases; nucleotides outside the gene matches: 8. CDR3 length equals 16 residues. CDR3 nucleotide sequence: TGTGCCAGCAGCTTAAAAGCGGGAGGGGCCCAGGAGACCCAGTACTTC. This sequence encodes CASSLKAGGAQETQYF.

This chain connects TRBV7-9 to TRBJ2-5; 11 bases agree with TRBD2. Germline CDR1 is SEHNR and CDR2 is FQNEAQ (reference sequence). The CDR3 loop spans 15 amino acids. Germline trimming cut 5 bases from V and 5 bases from J; bases unmatched to any gene: 7. CDR3: CASSLVASGRETQYF. CDR3 in DNA: TGTGCCAGCAGCCTTGTGGCTAGCGGGAGGGAGACCCAGTACTTC. The full variable domain, completed using reference TRBV7-9 and TRBJ2-5, is DTGVSQNPRHKITKRGQNVTFRCDPISEHNRLYWYRQTLGQGPEFLTYFQNEAQLEKSRLLSDRFSAERPKGSFSTLEIQRTEQGDSAMYLCASSLVASGRETQYFGPGTRLLVL.

The rearrangement joins TRBV30 to TRBJ2-7, with 7 bases lining up with TRBD2. Germline V CDR1 and CDR2: GTSNPN, SVGIG (reference sequence). The CDR3 runs 15 residues. The J segment lost 4 bases and the V segment lost 1 base, leaving 10 bases of the junction unmatched. The CDR3 DNA is TGTGCCTGGAGTGGCGACCGCGGGAGTACTTACGAGCAGTACTTC. It is translated as CAWSGDRGSTYEQYF.

The chain uses TRBV1 and TRBJ2-7; the table's D call of TRBD2 was not tested on the DNA. TRBV1 is a pseudogene segment. There are 16 residues in the CDR3. CDR3 sequence reads: CTSSLGTSGRGYEQYF. CDR3 DNA sequence: TGCACCAGCAGCCTAGGGACTAGCGGGAGAGGATACGAGCAGTACTTC.

CDR3 bases: TGCGCCAGCAGCTTGGACGGGGGATTGAATCAGCCCCAGCATTTT. This sequence encodes CASSLDGGLNQPQHF. This rearrangement joins TRBV5-1 to TRBJ1-5; the D gene is possibly TRBD1 (5 bases). The CDR3 length is 15 residues. V lost 0 bases and J 4 bases, leaving 11 bases between the germline ends. The germline gives CDR1 SGHRS, CDR2 YFSETQ.

V usage is TRBV5-8 and J usage is TRBJ1-5, with D possibly matching TRBD1 (5 bases). CDR3 size: 15 residues. Germline CDR1 is SGHTS and CDR2 is YDEGEE. Trimming removed 0 bases from V and 4 bases from J, with 11 bases in between. The CDR3 loop is CASSLGGSANQPQHF. The CDR3 DNA reads TGTGCCAGCAGCTTGGGGGGCTCAGCGAATCAGCCCCAGCATTTT.

The chain recombines TRBV5-1 with TRBJ1-2; tentative D call: TRBD1 (5 bases). Trimming cost V 4 bases and J 8 bases, with 9 bases left between them. Germline V gene data show CDR1 as SGHRS and CDR2 as YFSETQ. The CDR3 length is 11 residues. The CDR3 DNA is TGCGCCAGCAGCCGGGGGAGAGGCTACACCTTC. Translation: CASSRGRGYTF.

V and J are TRBV6-5 and TRBJ1-1; D gene ambiguous. The V end lost 0 bases, the J end lost 4 bases, and 9 bases lay between the germline ends. The germline V gene encodes CDR1 MNHEY and CDR2 SVGAGI. The CDR3 contains 14 residues. DNA of the CDR3: TGTGCCAGCAGTTACTCCGGAGGTGGCACTGAAGCTTTCTTT. Its translation: CASSYSGGGTEAFF.

This chain joins TRBV19 and TRBJ2-4; the D gene is possibly TRBD1 (6 bases). The CDR3 runs to 13 residues. Trimming shortened V by 9 bases and J by 12 bases, and 21 bases separated the two germline ends. The germline V gene has CDR1 LNHDA and CDR2 SQIVND (reference sequence). CDR3: CASVGTSNDTQYF. The CDR3 DNA is TGTGCCAGCGTCGGGACATCCAACGACACTCAGTACTTC.

This chain links TRBV19 with TRBJ2-7; TRBD1 is a possible D gene (6 bases). Germline V gives CDR1 LNHDA, CDR2 SQIVND (reference sequence). The V end lost 7 bases, the J end lost 1 base, and 17 bases lay between the germline ends. The CDR3 contains 15 residues. The CDR3 coding sequence is TGTGCCAGTACAAATGGACAGTTTGATTCCTACGAGCAGTACTTC. This sequence encodes CASTNGQFDSYEQYF.

The CDR3 loop is CASSGLREKLFF. In DNA, the CDR3 is TGTGCCAGCAGCGGCCTCAGGGAAAAACTGTTTTTT. The chain joins TRBV9 to TRBJ1-4; D not certain. V lost 3 bases and J lost 8, with 8 bases in between. The CDR3 runs to 12 residues. Germline assignment: CDR1 SGDLS and CDR2 YYNGEE.

V usage is TRBV10-1 and J usage is TRBJ2-3; 12 positions match TRBD2. CDR1 and CDR2 from the germline V gene are WNHNN and SYGVQD (reference sequence). The CDR3 consists of 16 residues. J was trimmed by 2 bases and V by 4 bases; bases with no gene match: 4. CDR3 region: CASSGLAGDPTDTQYF. The CDR3 DNA follows: TGCGCCAGCAGTGGACTAGCGGGGGACCCCACAGATACGCAGTATTTT.

This clone was recorded a few times. The chain combines TRBV11-2 with TRBJ1-1; 9 bases are shared with TRBD1. Trimming at V came to 3 bases and at J to 1 base, leaving 9 bases not matched to a gene. Looked up from germline, CDR1 is SGHAT and CDR2 is FQNNGV. The CDR3 sequence is 17 residues long. In DNA, the CDR3 is TGTGCCAGCAGCTTTCCTCACTCGGGACAGGGGAACACTGAAGCTTTCTTT. Protein: CASSFPHSGQGNTEAFF. Based on the CDR3 plus reference TRBV11-2 and TRBJ1-1, the full variable domain is EAGVAQSPRYKIIEKRQSVAFWCNPISGHATLYWYQQILGQGPKLLIQFQNNGVVDDSQLPKDRFSAERLKGVDSTLKIQPAKLEDSAVYLCASSFPHSGQGNTEAFFGQGTRLTVV.

The chain employs TRBV12-5 and TRBJ2-1; 7 nucleotides match TRBD2. Germline trimming cut 8 bases from V and 0 bases from J; bases unmatched to any gene: 16. The CDR3 consists of 18 residues. Germline lookup yields CDR1 LGHNT and CDR2 FRNRAP. CDR3 DNA: TGTGCTAGTTGGACCGAGAGACTAGCCGATATCTCCTACAATGAGCAGTTCTTC. Translating it yields CASWTERLADISYNEQFF.

V and J are TRBV9 and TRBJ2-1; maybe TRBD2 (5 bases). The length of the CDR3 is 13 residues. Germline V lookup: CDR1 SGDLS, CDR2 YYNGEE. Trimming stripped 1 base from V and 7 bases from J, with 9 bases between. The CDR3 nucleotides read TGTGCCAGCAGCGTAAACTCGGGGAATGAGCAGTTCTTC. Its protein product is CASSVNSGNEQFF.

The V and J genes are TRBV4-1 and TRBJ2-7, with D perhaps TRBD1 (6 bases). V shed 0 bases and J shed 1 base, with 13 bases lying between them. Germline CDR1 and CDR2: MGHRA and YSYEKL. This CDR3 contains 16 residues. In nucleotides, the CDR3 is TGCGCCAGCAGCCAAGACGGACAGCCAAGTTCCTACGAGCAGTACTTC. This sequence encodes CASSQDGQPSSYEQYF.

The chain recombines TRBV11-2 with TRBJ1-1; D not resolved. Per the germline V gene, CDR1 is SGHAT and CDR2 is FQNNGV. This CDR3 contains 13 residues. Deletions cut 3 bases from V and 1 base from J, with 6 bases between. CDR3 nucleotide sequence: TGTGCCAGCAGCTTGGGAGGGAACACTGAAGCTTTCTTT. This gives the protein CASSLGGNTEAFF.

This chain joins TRBV7-3 and TRBJ2-1, with TRBD2 matching 10 bases. V lost 5 bases, J lost 7 bases, and 14 bases stayed unmatched. CDR1 and CDR2 (germline): SGHTA, FQGTGA. The CDR3 extends over 17 amino acids. CDR3 amino acids: CASSDPLASGSINEQFF. CDR3 in DNA: TGTGCCAGCAGCGACCCCCTTGCTAGCGGGAGCATAAATGAGCAGTTCTTC.

This chain links TRBV19 with TRBJ2-7; the match to TRBD2 covers 15 bases. The CDR3 covers 18 residues. Trimming took 0 bases from V and 2 from J; bases not matched to a gene: 5. Per germline, CDR1 LNHDA and CDR2 SQIVND (reference sequence). The CDR3 region is CASSIEGTSGRRAYEQYF. CDR3 DNA sequence: TGTGCCAGTAGTATAGAGGGGACTAGCGGGAGGAGGGCCTACGAGCAGTACTTC.